This T cell receptor beta chain is from a study of blood T cells in healthy people across ages. Healthy Caucasian individuals from Russia aged roughly 6 to 90 served as donors. Extracted total RNA amounted to at least 5.5 micrograms for each sample. For the second PCR, which ran for 7 to 11 cycles, a sample-barcoded 5' primer and a J-beta primer mix were used. TCRdb independently ran MiXCR on the 5' RACE reads; one entry per CDR3 protein. The sample contains about a million distinct CDR3 sequences, around two fifths of which appear only once. The CDR3 has 16 amino acids. Germline V gene sequence: CDR1 MGHRA, CDR2 YSYEKL. V was trimmed by 0 bases and J by 7 bases, leaving 16 bases between them. Study-level results: PBMCs that were unsorted prevented a conclusive naive versus antigen-experienced comparison. It was found that TCR beta diversity correlated strongly with the percentage of naive T cells.

Turning to this clonotype: The antigen is not known.

The sequenced sample was blood. The sequence was collected from a man younger than 30 in good health. The chain links TRBV4-1 to TRBJ1-5; D might be TRBD1 (6 bases). DNA of the CDR3: TGCGCCAGCAGCCAAGAAGGGGCAGCAAGGGGGCAGCCCCAGCATTTT. It yields the protein CASSQEGAARGQPQHF.